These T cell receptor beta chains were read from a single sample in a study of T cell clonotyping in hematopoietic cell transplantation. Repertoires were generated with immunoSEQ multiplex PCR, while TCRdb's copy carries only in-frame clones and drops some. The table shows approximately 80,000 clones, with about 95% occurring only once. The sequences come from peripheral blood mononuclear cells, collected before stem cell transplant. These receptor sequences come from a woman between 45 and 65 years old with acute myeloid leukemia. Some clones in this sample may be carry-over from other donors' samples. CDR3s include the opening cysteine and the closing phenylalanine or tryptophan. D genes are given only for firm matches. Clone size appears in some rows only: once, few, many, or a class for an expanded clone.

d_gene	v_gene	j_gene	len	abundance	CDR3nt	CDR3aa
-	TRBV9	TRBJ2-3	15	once	TGTGCCAGCACCCGGACTGGCACTAGCACAGATACGCAGTATTTT	CASTRTGTSTDTQYF
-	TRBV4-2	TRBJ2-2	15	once	TGTGCCAGCAGCCAAGATGGAAGATACACCGGGGAGCTGTTTTTT	CASSQDGRYTGELFF
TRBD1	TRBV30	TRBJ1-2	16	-	TGTGCCTGGAGTCCACCGGGACAGGGGATCTACTATGGCTACACCTTC	CAWSPPGQGIYYGYTF
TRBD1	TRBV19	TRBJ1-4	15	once	TGTGCCAGTAGTATTCAGGGACAGAGTAATGAAAAACTGTTTTTT	CASSIQGQSNEKLFF
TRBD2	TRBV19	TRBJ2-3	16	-	TGTGCCAGTAACCACCCGACTAGCGGGGGAAAAGATACGCAGTATTTT	CASNHPTSGGKDTQYF
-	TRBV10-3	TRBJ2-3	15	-	TGTGCCATCAGTGACCCGACTACCGGCGCGGATACGCAGTATTTT	CAISDPTTGADTQYF
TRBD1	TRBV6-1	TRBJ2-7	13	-	TGTGCCAGCAGTCTGACAGGGGCCTACGAGCAGTACTTC	CASSLTGAYEQYF
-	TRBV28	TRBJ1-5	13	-	TGTGCCAGCAGTTTTCTCCCTAACCGGCCCCAGCATTTT	CASSFLPNRPQHF
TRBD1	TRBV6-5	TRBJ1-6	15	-	TGTGCCAGCAGTTTATCCCAGGGGGCGGGGTCACCCCTCCACTTT	CASSLSQGAGSPLHF
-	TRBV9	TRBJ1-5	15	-	TGTGCCAGCAGCTCGTCAGGGAGAAGCAATCAGCCCCAGCATTTT	CASSSSGRSNQPQHF
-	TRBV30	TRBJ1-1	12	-	TGTGCCTCAGCCCGGGGGGACACTGAAGCTTTCTTT	CASARGDTEAFF
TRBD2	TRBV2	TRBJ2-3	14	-	TGTGCCAGCTATAGCGGGGGGAGCACAGATACGCAGTATTTT	CASYSGGSTDTQYF
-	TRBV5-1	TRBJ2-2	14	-	TGCGCCAGCACCAAAGACCCGAACACCGGGGAGCTGTTTTTT	CASTKDPNTGELFF
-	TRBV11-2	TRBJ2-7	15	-	TGTGCCAGCAGCTTAGTTACCGGGGGCGACTACGAGCAGTACTTC	CASSLVTGGDYEQYF
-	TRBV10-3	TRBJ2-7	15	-	TGTGCCATCAGTGAGTTAGGCGGAGGCTCCTACGAGCAGTACTTC	CAISELGGGSYEQYF
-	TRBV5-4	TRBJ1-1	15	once	TGTGCCAGCAGCTTGGGCCTAGGGATGAACACTGAAGCTTTCTTT	CASSLGLGMNTEAFF
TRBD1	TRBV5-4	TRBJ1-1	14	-	TGTGCCAGCAGTCCCGGGACAGGGCCCACTGAAGCTTTCTTT	CASSPGTGPTEAFF
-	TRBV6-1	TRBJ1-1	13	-	TGTGCCAGCACTGGGCAGGTTCTCACTGAAGCTTTCTTT	CASTGQVLTEAFF
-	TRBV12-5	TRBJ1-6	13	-	TGTGCTAGTGGTTGGGCCCTAGGTTCACCCCTCCACTTT	CASGWALGSPLHF
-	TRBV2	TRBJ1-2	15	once	TGTGCCAGCAGTGTTCATTCGCCCGCGACCTATGGCTACACCTTC	CASSVHSPATYGYTF
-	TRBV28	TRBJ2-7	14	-	TGTGCCAGCAGTCCTCGGGACGGCCGCTACGAGCAGTACTTC	CASSPRDGRYEQYF
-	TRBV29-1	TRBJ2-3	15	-	TGCAGCGTTGAAGGGGGGGTCAGAAGCACAGATACGCAGTATTTT	CSVEGGVRSTDTQYF
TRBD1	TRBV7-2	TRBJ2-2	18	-	TGTGCCAGCAGCTCGAGGCCCACCTGGACAGGGGCGATCGGGGAGCTGTTTTTT	CASSSRPTWTGAIGELFF
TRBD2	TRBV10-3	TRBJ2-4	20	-	TGTGCCATCAGTGAGTCGATCATTCAAGGGGAGCTAAGCGGGAGGGACATTCAGTACTTC	CAISESIIQGELSGRDIQYF
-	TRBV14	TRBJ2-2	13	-	TGTGCCAGCAGACCTCTGCGGACCGGGGAGCTGTTTTTT	CASRPLRTGELFF
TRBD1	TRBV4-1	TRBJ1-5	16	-	TGCGCCAGCAGCCAAGATCGGGCAGGGGGCTCACGGCCCCAGCATTTT	CASSQDRAGGSRPQHF
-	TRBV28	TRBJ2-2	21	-	TGTGCCAGCAGTCCGATAAACCCGGGGTACTTAGAGGAGGTGTTTAGCGGGGAGCTGTTTTTT	CASSPINPGYLEEVFSGELFF
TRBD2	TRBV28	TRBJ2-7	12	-	TGTGCCAGCAGTCTACGGGGGGGCGAGCAGTACTTC	CASSLRGGEQYF
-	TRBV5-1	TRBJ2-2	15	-	TGCGCCAGCAGCCCGGGACACTTGAACACCGGGGAGCTGTTTTTT	CASSPGHLNTGELFF
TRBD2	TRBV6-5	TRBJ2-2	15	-	TGTGCCAGCAGAACTAGCGGGGGGGCCTCCGGGGAGCTGTTTTTT	CASRTSGGASGELFF
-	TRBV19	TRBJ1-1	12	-	TGTGCCAGTACCCTAAACGGGTTTGAAGCTTTCTTT	CASTLNGFEAFF
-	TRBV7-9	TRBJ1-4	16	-	TGTGCCAGCAGCTTAGCTCTACCTCCAACTAATGAAAAACTGTTTTTT	CASSLALPPTNEKLFF
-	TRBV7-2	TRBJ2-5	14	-	TGTGCCAGCAGCCCCGGGACTGCTACGGAGACCCAGTACTTC	CASSPGTATETQYF
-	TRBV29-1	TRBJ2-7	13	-	TGCAGCGTTGCTGGGTACGGAGTATACGAGCAGTACTTC	CSVAGYGVYEQYF
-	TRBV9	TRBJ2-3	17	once	TGTGCCAGCAGCGTAGGGAGTATACCCACTAGCACAGATACGCAGTATTTT	CASSVGSIPTSTDTQYF
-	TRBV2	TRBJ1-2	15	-	TGTGCCAGCAATCCAAGGGGTTGGGGTCGATATGGCTACACCTTC	CASNPRGWGRYGYTF
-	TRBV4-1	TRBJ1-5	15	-	TGCGCCAGCAGCCAGGCATCAGGGGGCAATCAGCCCCAGCATTTT	CASSQASGGNQPQHF
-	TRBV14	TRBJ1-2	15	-	TGTGCCAGCAGCCAAGATCTCCAGAGCAGGGGCGGCTACACCTTC	CASSQDLQSRGGYTF
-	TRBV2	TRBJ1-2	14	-	TGTGCCATATATTTGGACGGGACTAACTATGGCTACACCTTC	CAIYLDGTNYGYTF
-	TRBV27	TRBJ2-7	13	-	TGTGCCAGCAGTCCCGGGACTTTCTACGAGCAGTACTTC	CASSPGTFYEQYF
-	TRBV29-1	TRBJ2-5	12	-	TGCAGCGTTGAAGGGCAGGGAGAGACCCAGTACTTC	CSVEGQGETQYF
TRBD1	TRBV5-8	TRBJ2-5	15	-	TGTGCCAGCAGCATAGGGACAGGGGACCAAGAGACCCAGTACTTC	CASSIGTGDQETQYF
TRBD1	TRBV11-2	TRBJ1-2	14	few	TGTGCATCCGGCCCCAGACAGGGGAACTATGGCTACACCTTC	CASGPRQGNYGYTF
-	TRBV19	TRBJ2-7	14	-	TGTGCCACCATGGTCTCACCAAGCTCCTACGAGCAGTACTTC	CATMVSPSSYEQYF
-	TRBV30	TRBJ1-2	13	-	TGTGCCTGGAGTCCAACCCGGGGCCATGGCTACACCTTC	CAWSPTRGHGYTF
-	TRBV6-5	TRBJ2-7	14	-	TGTGCCAGCAGTTACTCAACTGAAGACTACGAGCAGTACTTC	CASSYSTEDYEQYF
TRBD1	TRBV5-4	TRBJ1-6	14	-	TGTGCCAGCAGCTTGGCAGGGGGCAAATCACCCCTCCACTTT	CASSLAGGKSPLHF
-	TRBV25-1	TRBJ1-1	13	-	TGTGCCAGCCACAGGGCTCAGGGAACTGAAGCTTTCTTT	CASHRAQGTEAFF
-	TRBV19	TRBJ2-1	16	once	TGTGCCAGTACCTCCAGGACTGTCATAGTGGGGAATGAGCAGTTCTTC	CASTSRTVIVGNEQFF
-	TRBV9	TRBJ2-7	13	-	TGTGCCAGCAGCGTAGCCGTCAGGTCCGAGCAGTACTTC	CASSVAVRSEQYF
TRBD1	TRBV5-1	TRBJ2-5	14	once	TGCGCCAGCAGCTTTCGACAGGGGGAGGAGACCCAGTACTTC	CASSFRQGEETQYF
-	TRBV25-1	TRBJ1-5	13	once	TGTGCCAGCCGTCAGGGGAGCAATCAGCCCCAGCATTTT	CASRQGSNQPQHF
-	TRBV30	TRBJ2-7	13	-	TGTGCCGCGGACGGTGAGCTCTCCTACGAGCAGTACTTC	CAADGELSYEQYF